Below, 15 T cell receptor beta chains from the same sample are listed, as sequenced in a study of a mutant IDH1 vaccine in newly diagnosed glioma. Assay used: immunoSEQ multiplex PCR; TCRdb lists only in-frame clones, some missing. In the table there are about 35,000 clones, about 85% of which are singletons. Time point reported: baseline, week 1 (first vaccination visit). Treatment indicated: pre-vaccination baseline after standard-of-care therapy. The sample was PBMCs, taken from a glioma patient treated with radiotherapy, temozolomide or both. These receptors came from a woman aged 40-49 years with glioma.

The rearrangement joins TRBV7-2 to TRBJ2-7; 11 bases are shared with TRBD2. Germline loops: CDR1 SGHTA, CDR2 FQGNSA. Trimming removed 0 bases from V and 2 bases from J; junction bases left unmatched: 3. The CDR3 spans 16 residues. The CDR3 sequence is CASSLAFSGGAYEQYF. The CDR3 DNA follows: TGTGCCAGCAGCTTAGCGTTTAGCGGGGGGGCCTACGAGCAGTACTTC.

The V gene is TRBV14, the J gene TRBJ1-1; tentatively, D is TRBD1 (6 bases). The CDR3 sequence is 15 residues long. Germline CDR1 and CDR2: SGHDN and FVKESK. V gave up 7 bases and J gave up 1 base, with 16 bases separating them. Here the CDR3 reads CASTALRGQNTEAFF. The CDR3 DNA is TGTGCCAGCACTGCCCTCAGGGGACAGAACACTGAAGCTTTCTTT.

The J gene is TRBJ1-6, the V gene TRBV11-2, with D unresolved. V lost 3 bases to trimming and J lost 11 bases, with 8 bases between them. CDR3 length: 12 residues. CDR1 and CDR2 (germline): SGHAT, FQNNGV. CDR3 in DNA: TGTGCCAGCAGCTTCGGGATGACACCCCTCCACTTT. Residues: CASSFGMTPLHF.

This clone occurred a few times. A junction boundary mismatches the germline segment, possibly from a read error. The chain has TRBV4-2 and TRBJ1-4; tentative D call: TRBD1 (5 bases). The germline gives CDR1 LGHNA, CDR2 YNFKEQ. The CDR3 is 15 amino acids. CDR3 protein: CASSQAGAHGVFFVF. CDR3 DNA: TGTGCCAGCAGCCAAGCCGGGGCACACGGAGTCTTTTTTGTTTTT.

CDR3 nucleotides: TGTGCCAGCAGCTTAGAACAGGGTTACTCACCCCTCCACTTT. Amino acids: CASSLEQGYSPLHF. V gene TRBV7-2 combines with J gene TRBJ1-6; TRBD1 is a possible D gene (6 bases). This CDR3 spans 14 amino acids. Trimming removed 1 base from V and 10 bases from J, with 11 bases in between. Germline V gene data show CDR1 as SGHTA and CDR2 as FQGNSA.

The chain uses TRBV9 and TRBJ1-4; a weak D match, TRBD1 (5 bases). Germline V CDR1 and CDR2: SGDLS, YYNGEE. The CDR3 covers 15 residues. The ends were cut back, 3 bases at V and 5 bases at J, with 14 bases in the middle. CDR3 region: CASSARQNTNEKLFF. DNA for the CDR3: TGTGCCAGCAGCGCCAGACAGAATACAAATGAAAAACTGTTTTTT.

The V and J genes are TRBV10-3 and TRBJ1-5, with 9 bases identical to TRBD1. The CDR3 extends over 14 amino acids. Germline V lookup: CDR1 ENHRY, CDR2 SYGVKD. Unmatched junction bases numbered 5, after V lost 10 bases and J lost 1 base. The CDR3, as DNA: TGTGCCACCGGACAGGGGTTGAGCAATCAGCCCCAGCATTTT. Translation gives CATGQGLSNQPQHF.

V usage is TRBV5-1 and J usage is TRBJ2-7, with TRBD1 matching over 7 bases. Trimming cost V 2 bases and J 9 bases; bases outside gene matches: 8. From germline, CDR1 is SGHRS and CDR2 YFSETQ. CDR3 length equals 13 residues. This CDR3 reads CASSFGTEQTQYF. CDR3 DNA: TGCGCCAGCAGCTTCGGGACAGAGCAAACGCAGTACTTC.

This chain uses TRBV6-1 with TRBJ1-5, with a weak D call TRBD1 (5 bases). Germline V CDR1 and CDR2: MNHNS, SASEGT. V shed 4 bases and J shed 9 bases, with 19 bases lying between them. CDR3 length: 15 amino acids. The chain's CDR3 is CASSVGTGGGRPQHF. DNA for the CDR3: TGTGCCAGCAGTGTTGGGACTGGGGGGGGTAGGCCCCAGCATTTT.

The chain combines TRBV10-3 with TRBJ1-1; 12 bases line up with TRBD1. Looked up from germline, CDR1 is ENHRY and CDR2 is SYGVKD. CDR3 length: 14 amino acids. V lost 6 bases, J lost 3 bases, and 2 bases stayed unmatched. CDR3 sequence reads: CAIRGDRGHTEAFF. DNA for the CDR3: TGTGCCATCAGGGGGGACAGGGGGCACACTGAAGCTTTCTTT.

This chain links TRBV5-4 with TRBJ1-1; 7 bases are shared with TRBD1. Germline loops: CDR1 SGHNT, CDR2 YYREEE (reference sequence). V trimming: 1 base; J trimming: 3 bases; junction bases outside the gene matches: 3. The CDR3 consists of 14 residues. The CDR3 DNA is TGTGCCAGCAGCTTGCCAGGGGGGGACACTGAAGCTTTCTTT. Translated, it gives CASSLPGGDTEAFF.

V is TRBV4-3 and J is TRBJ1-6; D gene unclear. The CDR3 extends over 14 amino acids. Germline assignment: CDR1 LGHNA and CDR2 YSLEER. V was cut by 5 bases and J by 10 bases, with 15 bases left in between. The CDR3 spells CASSYSDSWSPLHF. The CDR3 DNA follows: TGCGCCAGCAGCTACAGTGACTCTTGGTCACCCCTCCACTTT.

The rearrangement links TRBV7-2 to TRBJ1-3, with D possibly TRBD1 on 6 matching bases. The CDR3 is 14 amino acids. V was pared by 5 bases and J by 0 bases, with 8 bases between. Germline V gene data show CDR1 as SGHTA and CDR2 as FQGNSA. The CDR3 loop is CASSRGGSGNTIYF. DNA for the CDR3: TGTGCCAGCAGCCGAGGGGGCTCTGGAAACACCATATATTTT.

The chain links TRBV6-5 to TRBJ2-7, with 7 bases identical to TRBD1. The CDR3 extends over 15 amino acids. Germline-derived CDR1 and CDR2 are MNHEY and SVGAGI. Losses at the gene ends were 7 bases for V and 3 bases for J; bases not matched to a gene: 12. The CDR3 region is CASNPYRGALYEQYF. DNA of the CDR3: TGTGCCAGCAACCCCTACAGGGGTGCGCTCTACGAGCAGTACTTC.

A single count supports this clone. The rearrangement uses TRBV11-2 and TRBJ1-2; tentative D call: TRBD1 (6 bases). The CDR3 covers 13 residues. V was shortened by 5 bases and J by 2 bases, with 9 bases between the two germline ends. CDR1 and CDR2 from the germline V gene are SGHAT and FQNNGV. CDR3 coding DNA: TGTGCCAGCAGCCCACAGGGAAACTATGGCTACACCTTC. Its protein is CASSPQGNYGYTF.